One and the same sample provided the 6 T cell receptor beta chains below, sequenced in a study of blood T cell repertoires in COVID-19. TCRdb's table, derived via immunoSEQ multiplex PCR, lists solely in-frame clones and lacks some. The top ten clones hold about 8% of a sample with more than 100,000 clones, 80% to 85% of them seen once. Sample: peripheral blood. The receptors were gathered from a woman aged 55-70 years with active or convalescent COVID-19.

The V and J genes are TRBV6-5 and TRBJ2-3; D not resolved. V gave up 5 bases and J gave up 2 bases, with 2 bases separating them. The CDR3 has 11 residues. Germline CDR1 and CDR2: MNHEY and SVGAGI. The chain's CDR3 is CASSLTDTQYF. DNA of the CDR3: TGTGCCAGCAGTCTCACAGATACGCAGTATTTT.

V and J are TRBV14 and TRBJ2-3; weak D call: TRBD1 (6 bases). The CDR3 is 14 amino acids. Germline V gives CDR1 SGHDN, CDR2 FVKESK. Trimming pared 4 bases from V and 0 bases from J, leaving 8 bases between. The CDR3 region has the DNA TGTGCCAGCAGCCGTGGACAGAGCACAGATACGCAGTATTTT. Translated: CASSRGQSTDTQYF.

The J gene is TRBJ2-1, the V gene TRBV6-2 or TRBV6-3, with 11 bases identical to TRBD2. In germline, CDR1 is MNHEY, CDR2 SVGEGT. This CDR3 region has 15 residues. With V trimmed by 1 base and J by 7 bases, 3 bases remained unmatched. CDR3: CASSYLAGGSNEQFF. The CDR3 nucleotides read TGTGCCAGCAGTTACTTAGCGGGAGGGTCGAATGAGCAGTTCTTC.

A single count supports this clone. The rearrangement joins TRBV5-4 to TRBJ2-2, with TRBD2 matching over 13 bases. This CDR3 has 16 residues. V gave up 4 bases and J gave up 6 bases; unmatched junction bases: 6. Germline-derived CDR1 and CDR2 are SGHNT and YYREEE (reference sequence). The CDR3 region is CASSRTSGSSAGELFF. CDR3 nucleotide sequence: TGTGCCAGCAGCAGGACTAGCGGGAGTTCAGCCGGGGAGCTGTTTTTT.

This clone was observed many times. The chain couples TRBV10-3 to TRBJ2-7; possibly TRBD2 for D (6 bases). Trimming removed 7 bases from V and 3 bases from J, with 22 bases in between. The germline V gene encodes CDR1 ENHRY and CDR2 SYGVKD. CDR3 size: 16 residues. The CDR3 spells CAINDLGAGTGYEQYF. CDR3 nucleotide sequence: TGTGCCATCAATGACCTCGGGGCGGGAACGGGCTACGAGCAGTACTTC.

This sequence joins TRBV5-4 and TRBJ2-6; 8 nucleotides line up with TRBD1. The germline gives CDR1 SGHNT, CDR2 YYREEE (reference sequence). V gave up 3 bases and J gave up 1 base; unmatched junction bases: 9. This CDR3 has 18 residues. CDR3 bases: TGTGCCAGCAGCTCCCGGGACAGGACCCTATCTGGGGCCAACGTCCTGACTTTC. Protein sequence: CASSSRDRTLSGANVLTF. The full variable domain, completed using reference TRBV5-4 and TRBJ2-6, is ETGVTQSPTHLIKTRGQQVTLRCSSQSGHNTVSWYQQALGQGPQFIFQYYREEENGRGNFPPRFSGLQFPNYSSELNVNALELDDSALYLCASSSRDRTLSGANVLTFGAGSRLTVL.